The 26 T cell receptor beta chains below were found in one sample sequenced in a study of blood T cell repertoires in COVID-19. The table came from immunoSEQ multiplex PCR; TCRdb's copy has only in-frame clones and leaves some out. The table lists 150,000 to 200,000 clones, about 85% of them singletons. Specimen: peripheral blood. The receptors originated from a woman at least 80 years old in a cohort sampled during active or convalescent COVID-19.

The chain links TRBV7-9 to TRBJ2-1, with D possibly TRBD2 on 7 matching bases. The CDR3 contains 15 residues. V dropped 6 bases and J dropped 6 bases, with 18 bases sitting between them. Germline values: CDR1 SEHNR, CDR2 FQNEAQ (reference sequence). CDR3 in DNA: TGTGCCAGCAGGTCCCGGGAGGTAGGGGGCAATGAGCAGTTCTTC. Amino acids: CASRSREVGGNEQFF.

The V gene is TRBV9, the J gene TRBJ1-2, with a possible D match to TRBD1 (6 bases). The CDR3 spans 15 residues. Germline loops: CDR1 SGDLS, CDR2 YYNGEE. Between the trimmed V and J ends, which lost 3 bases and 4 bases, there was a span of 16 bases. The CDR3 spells CASSGGDIRTYGYTF. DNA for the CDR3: TGTGCCAGCAGCGGAGGGGACATACGAACCTATGGCTACACCTTC.

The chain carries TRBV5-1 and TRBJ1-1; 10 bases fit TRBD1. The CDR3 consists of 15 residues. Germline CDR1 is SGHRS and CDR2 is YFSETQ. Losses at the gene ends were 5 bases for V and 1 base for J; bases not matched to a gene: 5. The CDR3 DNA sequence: TGCGCCAGCAGTGAAAGGGACAGGGGGAACACTGAAGCTTTCTTT. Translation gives CASSERDRGNTEAFF. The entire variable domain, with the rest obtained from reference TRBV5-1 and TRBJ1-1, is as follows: KAGVTQTPRYLIKTRGQQVTLSCSPISGHRSVSWYQQTPGQGLQFLFEYFSETQRNKGNFPGRFSGRQFSNSRSEMNVSTLELGDSALYLCASSERDRGNTEAFFGQGTRLTVV.

The DNA for the CDR3 is TGTGCCAGCAGCTTAGGGGCGGGAGGGCCCCACAATGAGCAGTTCTTC. Protein: CASSLGAGGPHNEQFF. The rearrangement links TRBV7-6 to TRBJ2-1; TRBD2 agrees at 9 bases. Germline CDR1 reads SGHVS; CDR2 reads FNYEAQ. The CDR3 is 16 residues long. With 1 base clipped from V and 5 bases from J, the junction kept 6 bases outside the gene matches.

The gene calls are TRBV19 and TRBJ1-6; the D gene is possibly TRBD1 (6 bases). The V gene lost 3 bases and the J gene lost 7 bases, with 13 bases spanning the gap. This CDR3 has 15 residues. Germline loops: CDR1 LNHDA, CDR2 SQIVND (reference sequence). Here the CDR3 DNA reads TGTGCCAGTAGTATCGGAGACAGGTGGAATTCACCCCTCCACTTT. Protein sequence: CASSIGDRWNSPLHF.

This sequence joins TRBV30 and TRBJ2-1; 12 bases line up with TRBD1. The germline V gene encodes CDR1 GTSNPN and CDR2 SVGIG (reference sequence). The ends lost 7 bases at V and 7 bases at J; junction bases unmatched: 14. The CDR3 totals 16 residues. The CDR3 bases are TGTGCCTTTGAGTTCCCGGGACAGGGGGCTGAAAATGAGCAGTTCTTC. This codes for CAFEFPGQGAENEQFF. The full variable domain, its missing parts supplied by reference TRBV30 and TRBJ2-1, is SQTIHQWPATLVQPVGSPLSLECTVEGTSNPNLYWYRQAAGRGLQLLFYSVGIGQISSEVPQNLSASRPQDRQFILSSKKLLLSDSGFYLCAFEFPGQGAENEQFFGPGTRLTVL.

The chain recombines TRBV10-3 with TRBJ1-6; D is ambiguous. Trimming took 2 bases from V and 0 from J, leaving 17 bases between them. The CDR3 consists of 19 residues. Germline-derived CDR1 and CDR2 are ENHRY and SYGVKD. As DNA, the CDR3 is TGTGCCATCAGTGAGATCGGTAGTATGGGGAGCTCCTATAATTCACCCCTCCACTTT. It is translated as CAISEIGSMGSSYNSPLHF.

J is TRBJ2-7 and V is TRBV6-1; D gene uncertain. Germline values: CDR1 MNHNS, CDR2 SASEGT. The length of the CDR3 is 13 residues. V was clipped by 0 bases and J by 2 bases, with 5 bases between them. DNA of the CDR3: TGTGCCAGCAGTGAAGCAGCCCCCTACGAGCAGTACGTC. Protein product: CASSEAAPYEQYV.

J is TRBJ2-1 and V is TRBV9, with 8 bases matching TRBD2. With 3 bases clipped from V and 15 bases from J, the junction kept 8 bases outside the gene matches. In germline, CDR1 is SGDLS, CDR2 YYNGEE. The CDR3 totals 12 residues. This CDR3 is CASSDGSGSRFF. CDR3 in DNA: TGTGCCAGCAGCGACGGAAGCGGGAGCCGGTTCTTC.

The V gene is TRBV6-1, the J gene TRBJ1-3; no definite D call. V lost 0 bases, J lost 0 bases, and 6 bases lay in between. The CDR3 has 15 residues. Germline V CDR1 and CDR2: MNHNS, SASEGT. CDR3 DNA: TGTGCCAGCAGTGAAGCGGCGGTCTCTGGAAACACCATATATTTT. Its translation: CASSEAAVSGNTIYF.

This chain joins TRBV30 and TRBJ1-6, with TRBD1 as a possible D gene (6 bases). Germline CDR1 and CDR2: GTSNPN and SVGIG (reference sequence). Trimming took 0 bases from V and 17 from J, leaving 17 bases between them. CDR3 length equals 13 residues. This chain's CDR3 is CAWSVSGVRIVHF. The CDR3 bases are TGTGCCTGGAGTGTATCAGGGGTACGGATAGTCCACTTT. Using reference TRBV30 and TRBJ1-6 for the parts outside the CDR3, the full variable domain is SQTIHQWPATLVQPVGSPLSLECTVEGTSNPNLYWYRQAAGRGLQLLFYSVGIGQISSEVPQNLSASRPQDRQFILSSKKLLLSDSGFYLCAWSVSGVRIVHFGNGTRLTVT.

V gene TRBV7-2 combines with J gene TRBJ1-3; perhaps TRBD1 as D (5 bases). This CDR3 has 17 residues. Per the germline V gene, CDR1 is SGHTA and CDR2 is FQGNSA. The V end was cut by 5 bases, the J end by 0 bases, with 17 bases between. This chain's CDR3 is CASSVTPGLSSGNTIYF. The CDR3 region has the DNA TGTGCCAGCAGCGTCACGCCGGGACTGAGCTCTGGAAACACCATATATTTT.

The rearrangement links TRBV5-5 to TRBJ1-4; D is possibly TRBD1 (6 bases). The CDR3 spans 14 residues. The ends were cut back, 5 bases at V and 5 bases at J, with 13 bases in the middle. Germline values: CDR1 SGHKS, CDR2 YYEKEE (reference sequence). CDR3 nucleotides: TGTGCCAGCAGTTCGGCCGGGACAAATGAAAAACTGTTTTTT. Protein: CASSSAGTNEKLFF.

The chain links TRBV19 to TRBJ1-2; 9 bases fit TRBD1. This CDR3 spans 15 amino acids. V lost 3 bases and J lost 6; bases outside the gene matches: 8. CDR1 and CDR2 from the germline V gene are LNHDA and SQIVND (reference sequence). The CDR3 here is CASSMGTGIFHGYTF. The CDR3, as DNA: TGTGCCAGTAGTATGGGGACAGGGATCTTCCATGGCTACACCTTC.

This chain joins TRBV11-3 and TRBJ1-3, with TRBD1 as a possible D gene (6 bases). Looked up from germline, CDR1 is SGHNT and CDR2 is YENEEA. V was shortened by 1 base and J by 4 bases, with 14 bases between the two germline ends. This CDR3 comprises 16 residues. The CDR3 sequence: CASSLGILGAGNTIYF. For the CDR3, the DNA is TGTGCCAGCAGCTTAGGGATTTTGGGGGCCGGAAACACCATATATTTT.

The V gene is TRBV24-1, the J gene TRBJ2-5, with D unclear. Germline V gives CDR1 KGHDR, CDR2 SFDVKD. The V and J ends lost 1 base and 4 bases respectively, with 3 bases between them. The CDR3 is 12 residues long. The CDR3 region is CATSDFRETQYF. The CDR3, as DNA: TGTGCCACCAGTGATTTTCGAGAGACCCAGTACTTC.

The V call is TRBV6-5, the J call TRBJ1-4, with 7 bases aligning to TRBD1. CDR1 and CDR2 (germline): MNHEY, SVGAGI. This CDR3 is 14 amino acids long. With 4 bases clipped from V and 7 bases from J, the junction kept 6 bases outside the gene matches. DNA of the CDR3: TGTGCCAGCAGTTCAGGGGGAGGAGGTGAAAAACTGTTTTTT. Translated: CASSSGGGGEKLFF.

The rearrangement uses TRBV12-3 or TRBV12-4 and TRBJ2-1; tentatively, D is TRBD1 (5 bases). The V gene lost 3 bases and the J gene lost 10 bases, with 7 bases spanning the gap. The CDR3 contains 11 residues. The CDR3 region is CASSLRQEQFF. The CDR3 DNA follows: TGTGCCAGCAGTTTGAGACAGGAGCAGTTCTTC.

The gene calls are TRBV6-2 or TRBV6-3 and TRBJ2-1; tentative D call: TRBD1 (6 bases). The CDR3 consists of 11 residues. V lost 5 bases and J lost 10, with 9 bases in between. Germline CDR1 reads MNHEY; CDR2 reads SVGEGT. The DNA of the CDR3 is TGTGCCAGCAGTCTCGGACAGGAGCAGTTCTTC. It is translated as CASSLGQEQFF.

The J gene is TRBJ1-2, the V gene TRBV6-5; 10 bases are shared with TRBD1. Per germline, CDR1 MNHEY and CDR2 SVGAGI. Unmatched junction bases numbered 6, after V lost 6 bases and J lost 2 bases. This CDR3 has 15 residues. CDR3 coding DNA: TGTGCCAGCAGACCATGGGGACAGGGGAACTATGGCTACACCTTC. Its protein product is CASRPWGQGNYGYTF.

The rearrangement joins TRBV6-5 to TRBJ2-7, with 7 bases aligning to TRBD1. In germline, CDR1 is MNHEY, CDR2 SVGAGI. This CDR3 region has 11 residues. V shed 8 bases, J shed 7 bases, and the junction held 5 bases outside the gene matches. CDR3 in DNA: TGTGCCAGCTATAGGGGGCGGGAGCAGTACTTC. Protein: CASYRGREQYF.

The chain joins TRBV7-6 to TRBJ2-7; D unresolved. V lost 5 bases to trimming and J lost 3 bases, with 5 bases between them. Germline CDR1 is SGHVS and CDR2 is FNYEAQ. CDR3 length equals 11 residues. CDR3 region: CASSPYYEQYV. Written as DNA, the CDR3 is TGTGCCAGCAGCCCCTACTACGAGCAGTACGTC.

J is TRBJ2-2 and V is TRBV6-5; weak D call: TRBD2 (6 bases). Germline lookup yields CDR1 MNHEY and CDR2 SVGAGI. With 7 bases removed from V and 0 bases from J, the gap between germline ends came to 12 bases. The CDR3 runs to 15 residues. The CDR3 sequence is CASTPSASNTGELFF. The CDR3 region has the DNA TGTGCCAGCACGCCTAGCGCCTCGAACACCGGGGAGCTGTTTTTT.

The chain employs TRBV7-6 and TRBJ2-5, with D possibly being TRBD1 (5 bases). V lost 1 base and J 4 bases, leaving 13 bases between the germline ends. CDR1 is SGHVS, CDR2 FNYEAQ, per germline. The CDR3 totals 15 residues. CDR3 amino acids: CASSLVGRQPETQYF. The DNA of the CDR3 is TGTGCCAGCAGCTTAGTGGGGCGTCAGCCAGAGACCCAGTACTTC.

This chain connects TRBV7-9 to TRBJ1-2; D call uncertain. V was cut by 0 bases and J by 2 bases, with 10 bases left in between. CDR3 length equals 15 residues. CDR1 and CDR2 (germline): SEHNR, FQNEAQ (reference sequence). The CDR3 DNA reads TGTGCCAGCAGCTTAGCGCTTGGGCCCAACTATGGCTACACCTTC. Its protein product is CASSLALGPNYGYTF.

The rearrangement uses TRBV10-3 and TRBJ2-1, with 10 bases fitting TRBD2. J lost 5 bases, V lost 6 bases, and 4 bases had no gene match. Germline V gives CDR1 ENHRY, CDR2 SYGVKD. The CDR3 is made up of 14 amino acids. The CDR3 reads CAISGTSDHNEQFF. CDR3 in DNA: TGTGCCATCAGCGGGACTAGCGACCACAATGAGCAGTTCTTC.